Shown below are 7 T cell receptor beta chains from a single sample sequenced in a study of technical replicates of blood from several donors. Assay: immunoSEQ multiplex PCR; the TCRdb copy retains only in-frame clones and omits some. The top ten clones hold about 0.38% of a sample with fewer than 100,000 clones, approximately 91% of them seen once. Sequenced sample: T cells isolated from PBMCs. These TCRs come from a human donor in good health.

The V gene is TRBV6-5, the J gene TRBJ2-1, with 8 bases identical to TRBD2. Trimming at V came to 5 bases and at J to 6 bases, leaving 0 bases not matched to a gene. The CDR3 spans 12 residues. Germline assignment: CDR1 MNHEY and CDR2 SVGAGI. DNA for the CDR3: TGTGCCAGCAGTGGACTAGCCAATGAGCAGTTCTTC. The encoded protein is CASSGLANEQFF.

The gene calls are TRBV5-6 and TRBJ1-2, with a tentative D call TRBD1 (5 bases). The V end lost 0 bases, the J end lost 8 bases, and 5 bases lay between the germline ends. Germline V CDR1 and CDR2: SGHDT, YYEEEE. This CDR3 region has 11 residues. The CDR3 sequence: CASSLGGGYTF. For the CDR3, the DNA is TGTGCCAGCAGCTTGGGGGGCGGCTACACCTTC.

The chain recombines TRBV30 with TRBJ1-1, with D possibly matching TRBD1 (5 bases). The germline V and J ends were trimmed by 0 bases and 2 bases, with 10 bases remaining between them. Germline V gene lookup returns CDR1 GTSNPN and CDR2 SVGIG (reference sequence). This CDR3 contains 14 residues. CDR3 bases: TGTGCCTGGAGTGTTCAGGGTGTTAACACTGAAGCTTTCTTT. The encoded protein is CAWSVQGVNTEAFF.

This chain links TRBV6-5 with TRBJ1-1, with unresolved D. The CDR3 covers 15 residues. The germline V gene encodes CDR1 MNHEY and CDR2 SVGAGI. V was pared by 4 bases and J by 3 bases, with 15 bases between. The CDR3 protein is CASSSPVGVDTEAFF. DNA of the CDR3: TGTGCCAGCAGTTCCCCTGTAGGAGTTGACACTGAAGCTTTCTTT.

CDR3 residues: CASSLRRLAGRVADTQYF. The DNA for the CDR3 is TGTGCCAGCAGCTTGAGGAGACTAGCGGGGAGGGTTGCAGATACGCAGTATTTT. This chain joins TRBV5-6 and TRBJ2-3; 11 bases are shared with TRBD2. Unmatched junction bases numbered 11, after V lost 1 base and J lost 4 bases. Per the germline V gene, CDR1 is SGHDT and CDR2 is YYEEEE. The CDR3 covers 18 residues.

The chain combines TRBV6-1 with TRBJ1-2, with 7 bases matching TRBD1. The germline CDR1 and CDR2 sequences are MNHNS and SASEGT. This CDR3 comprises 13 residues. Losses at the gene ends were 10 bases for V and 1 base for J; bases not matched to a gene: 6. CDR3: CATSTGLNYGYTF. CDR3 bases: TGTGCCACCTCGACAGGGCTTAACTATGGCTACACCTTC.

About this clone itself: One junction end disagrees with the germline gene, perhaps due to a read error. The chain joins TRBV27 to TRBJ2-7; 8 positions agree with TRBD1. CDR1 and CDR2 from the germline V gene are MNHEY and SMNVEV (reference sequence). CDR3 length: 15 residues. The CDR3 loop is CASSLSSGGFYEQYF. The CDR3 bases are TGTGCCAGCAGTCTATCTTCAGGGGGCTTCTACGAGCAGTACTTC.